Sequencing of this T cell receptor beta chain was carried out in a study of T-cell memory formation after mild COVID-19. TCR alpha and TCR beta cDNA libraries with sample barcodes and UMIs came from 5'RACE using constant-segment primers. TCRdb itself ran the 5' RACE reads through MiXCR, one entry per CDR3 protein. The sample lists tens of thousands of distinct CDR3 sequences, 6.1% occurring once. Notes on the study in general: Some SARS-CoV-2-responding clones were already detected in memory before infection.

There are many counts of this clonotype. Its target is not known. Trimming pared 0 bases from V and 8 bases from J, leaving 14 bases between. The CDR3 spans 15 residues. Per the germline V gene, CDR1 is SEHNR and CDR2 is FQNEAQ (reference sequence). The sample consisted of PBMCs or a T cell subset sorted from them (not recorded which). The source of this sequence is an adult who had mild COVID-19 (a few samples of this study predate the infection). Cell type and time point are not known. V gene TRBV7-9 combines with J gene TRBJ2-1, with D possibly TRBD2 on 5 matching bases. The chain's CDR3 is CASSLALRGNHEQFF. CDR3 in DNA: TGTGCCAGCAGCTTAGCACTCCGAGGGAACCATGAGCAGTTCTTC. The whole variable domain, filled in from reference TRBV7-9 and TRBJ2-1, reads DTGVSQNPRHKITKRGQNVTFRCDPISEHNRLYWYRQTLGQGPEFLTYFQNEAQLEKSRLLSDRFSAERPKGSFSTLEIQRTEQGDSAMYLCASSLALRGNHEQFFGPGTRLTVL.